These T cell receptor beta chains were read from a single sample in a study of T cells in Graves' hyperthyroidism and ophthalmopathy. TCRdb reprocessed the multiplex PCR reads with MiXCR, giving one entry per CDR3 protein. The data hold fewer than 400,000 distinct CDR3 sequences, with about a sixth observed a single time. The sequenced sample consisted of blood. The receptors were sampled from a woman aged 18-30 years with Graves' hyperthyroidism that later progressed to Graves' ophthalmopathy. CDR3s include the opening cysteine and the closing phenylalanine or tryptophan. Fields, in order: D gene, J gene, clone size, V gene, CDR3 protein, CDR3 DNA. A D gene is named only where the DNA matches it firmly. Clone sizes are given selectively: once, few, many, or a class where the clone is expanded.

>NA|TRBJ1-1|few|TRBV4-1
CASSIPGGTEAFF
TGCGCCAGCAGTATCCCGGGGGGCACTGAAGCTTTCTTT
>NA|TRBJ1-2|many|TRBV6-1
CASSPDSRSGYTF
TGTGCCAGCAGCCCCGATTCTCGATCTGGCTACACCTTC
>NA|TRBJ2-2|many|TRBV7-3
CASSLGSSRAGELFF
TGTGCCAGCAGCTTAGGGTCTAGCCGGGCCGGGGAGCTGTTTTTT
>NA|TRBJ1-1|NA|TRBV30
CAWLGFGTEALF
TGTGCCTGGCTAGGGTTTGGCACTGAAGCTCTCTTT
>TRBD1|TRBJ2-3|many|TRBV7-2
CASSLDRTSYF
TGTGCCAGCAGCCTGGACAGGACCTCGTATTTT
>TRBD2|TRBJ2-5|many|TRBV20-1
CSAKLAGVGETQYF
TGCAGTGCTAAGTTAGCGGGAGTGGGGGAGACCCAGTACTTC
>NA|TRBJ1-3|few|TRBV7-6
CASSLVAYGPSGNTIYF
TGTGCCAGCAGCTTAGTAGCCTATGGCCCCTCTGGAAACACCATATATTTT
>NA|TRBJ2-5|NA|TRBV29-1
CSVEWGPRGTQYF
TGCAGCGTTGAATGGGGGCCTCGGGGGACCCAGTACTTC
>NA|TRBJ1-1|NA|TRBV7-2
CASDRGMNTEAFF
TGTGCCAGCGATCGGGGGATGAACACTGAAGCTTTCTTT
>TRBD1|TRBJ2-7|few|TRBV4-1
CASSQETGGTGNYEQYF
TGCGCCAGCAGCCAAGAAACAGGCGGGACAGGGAACTACGAGCAGTACTTC
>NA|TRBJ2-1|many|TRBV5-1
CASSLGSNNEQFF
TGCGCCAGCAGCTTGGGCTCTAACAATGAGCAGTTCTTC
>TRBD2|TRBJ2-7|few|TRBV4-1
CASSPGVAGGRAYEQYF
TGCGCCAGCAGCCCCGGCGTAGCGGGAGGCCGAGCCTACGAGCAGTACTTC
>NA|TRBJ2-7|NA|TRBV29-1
CSVEDTRGATYEQYF
TGCAGCGTTGAAGATACAAGGGGGGCGACCTACGAGCAGTACTTC
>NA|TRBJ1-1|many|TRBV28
CASSFWSVGEAFF
TGTGCCAGCAGTTTTTGGTCGGTGGGTGAAGCTTTCTTT
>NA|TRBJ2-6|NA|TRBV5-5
CASSSAPKAGANVLTF
TGTGCCAGCAGCTCGGCCCCTAAGGCTGGGGCCAACGTCCTGACTTTC
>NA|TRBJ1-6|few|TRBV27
CASSFRGESPLHF
TGTGCCAGCAGTTTTCGGGGGGAGTCACCCCTCCACTTT
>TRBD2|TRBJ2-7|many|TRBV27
CASSPRAGVGYEQYF
TGTGCCAGCAGTCCTCGGGCGGGAGTAGGATACGAGCAGTACTTC
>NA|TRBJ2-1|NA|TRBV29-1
CSVLDRRINEQFF
TGCAGCGTACTGGACCGGCGGATTAATGAGCAGTTCTTC
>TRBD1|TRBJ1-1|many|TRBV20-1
CSASWTGPEAFF
TGCAGTGCTTCTTGGACAGGCCCAGAAGCTTTCTTT
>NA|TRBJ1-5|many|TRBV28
CASSLSGAGQPQHF
TGTGCCAGCAGTTTGTCGGGAGCGGGTCAGCCCCAGCATTTT
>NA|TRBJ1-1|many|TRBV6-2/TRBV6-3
CASSQLLSNMNTEAFF
TGTGCCAGCAGTCAATTACTCAGTAACATGAACACTGAAGCTTTCTTT
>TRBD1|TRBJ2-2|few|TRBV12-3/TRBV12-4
CASSFGQGRVRTGELFF
TGTGCCAGCAGTTTCGGACAGGGGAGGGTTCGCACCGGGGAGCTGTTTTTT
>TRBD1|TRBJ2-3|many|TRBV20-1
CSAREVTGKTTDTQYF
TGCAGTGCTAGAGAAGTGACAGGGAAGACCACAGATACGCAGTATTTT
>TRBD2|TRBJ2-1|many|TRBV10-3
CATEASGSVNEQFF
TGTGCCACGGAAGCTAGCGGGAGCGTAAATGAGCAGTTCTTC
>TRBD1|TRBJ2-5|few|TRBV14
CASRTRGRVETQYF
TGTGCCAGCAGGACAAGGGGGCGGGTGGAGACCCAGTACTTC
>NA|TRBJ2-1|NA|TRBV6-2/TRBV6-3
CASSSRLIQEFF
TGTGCCAGCAGTTCACGACTTATACAAGAGTTCTTC
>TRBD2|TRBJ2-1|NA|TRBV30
CAFQLAGVGNEQFF
TGTGCCTTCCAACTAGCGGGAGTCGGAAATGAGCAGTTCTTC
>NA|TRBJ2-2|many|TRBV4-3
CASSQDEETGELFF
TGCGCCAGCAGCCAAGATGAGGAGACCGGGGAGCTGTTTTTT
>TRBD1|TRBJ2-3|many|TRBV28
CASSFRGFGTDTQYF
TGTGCCAGCAGTTTCAGGGGGTTTGGGACAGATACGCAGTATTTT
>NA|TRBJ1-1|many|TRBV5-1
CASSWGHKVNTEAFF
TGCGCCAGCAGCTGGGGACATAAGGTGAACACTGAAGCTTTCTTT
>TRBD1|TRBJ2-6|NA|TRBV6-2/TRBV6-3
CASSYHSQGAGANVLTF
TGTGCCAGCAGTTACCATTCCCAGGGGGCTGGGGCCAACGTCCTGACTTTC
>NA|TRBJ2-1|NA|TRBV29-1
CSVGEGADNEQFF
TGCAGCGTTGGGGAGGGGGCCGACAATGAGCAGTTCTTC
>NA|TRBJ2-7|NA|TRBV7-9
CASSFAAQVYEQYF
TGTGCCAGCAGCTTCGCGGCCCAGGTCTACGAGCAGTACTTC
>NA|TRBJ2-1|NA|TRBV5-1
CASSLRNNNEQFF
TGCGCCAGCAGCTTGCGGAATAACAATGAGCAGTTCTTC
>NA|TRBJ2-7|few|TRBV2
CASSGGVIHYEQYF
TGTGCCAGCAGTGGGGGGGTTATCCACTACGAGCAGTACTTC
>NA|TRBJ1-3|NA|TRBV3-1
CASSQELRVNSGNTIYF
TGTGCCAGCAGCCAAGAACTCAGGGTGAACTCTGGAAACACCATATATTTT
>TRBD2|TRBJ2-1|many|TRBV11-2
CASSPQTSGNDNEQFF
TGTGCCAGCAGCCCCCAGACTAGCGGGAATGACAATGAGCAGTTCTTC
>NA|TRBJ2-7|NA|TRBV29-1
CGVESGGKYEQYF
TGCGGCGTTGAATCGGGGGGCAAGTACGAGCAGTACTTC
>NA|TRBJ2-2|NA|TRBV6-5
CASSYSSGSRGELFF
TGTGCCAGCAGTTACTCGAGTGGATCCCGCGGGGAGCTGTTTTTT
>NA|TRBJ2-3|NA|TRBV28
CASSFAGTGSTDTQYF
TGTGCCAGCAGTTTCGCAGGGACGGGTAGCACAGATACGCAGTACTTT
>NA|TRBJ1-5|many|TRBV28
CASSFPTGGSNQPQHF
TGTGCCAGCAGTTTTCCCACCGGTGGGAGCAATCAGCCCCAGCATTTT
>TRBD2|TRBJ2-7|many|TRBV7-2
CASSWGGPRDEQYF
TGTGCCAGCAGCTGGGGAGGGCCCCGAGACGAGCAGTACTTC
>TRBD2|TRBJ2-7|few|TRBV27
CASSLSPGLADEQYF
TGTGCCAGCAGTTTATCACCGGGACTAGCGGACGAGCAGTACTTC
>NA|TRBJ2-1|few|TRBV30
CAWSVWTVYSEQFF
TGTGCCTGGAGTGTTTGGACAGTGTACAGTGAGCAGTTCTTC